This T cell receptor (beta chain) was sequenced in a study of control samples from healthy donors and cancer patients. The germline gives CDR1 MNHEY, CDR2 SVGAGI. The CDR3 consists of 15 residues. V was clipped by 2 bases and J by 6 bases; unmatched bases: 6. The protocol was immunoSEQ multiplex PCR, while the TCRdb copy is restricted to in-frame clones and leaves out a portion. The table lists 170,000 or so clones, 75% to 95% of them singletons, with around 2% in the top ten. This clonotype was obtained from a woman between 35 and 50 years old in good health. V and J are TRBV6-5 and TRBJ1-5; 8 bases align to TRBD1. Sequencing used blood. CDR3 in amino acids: CASSYGQGNGQPQHF. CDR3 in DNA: TGTGCCAGCAGTTACGGACAGGGTAACGGTCAGCCCCAGCATTTT.